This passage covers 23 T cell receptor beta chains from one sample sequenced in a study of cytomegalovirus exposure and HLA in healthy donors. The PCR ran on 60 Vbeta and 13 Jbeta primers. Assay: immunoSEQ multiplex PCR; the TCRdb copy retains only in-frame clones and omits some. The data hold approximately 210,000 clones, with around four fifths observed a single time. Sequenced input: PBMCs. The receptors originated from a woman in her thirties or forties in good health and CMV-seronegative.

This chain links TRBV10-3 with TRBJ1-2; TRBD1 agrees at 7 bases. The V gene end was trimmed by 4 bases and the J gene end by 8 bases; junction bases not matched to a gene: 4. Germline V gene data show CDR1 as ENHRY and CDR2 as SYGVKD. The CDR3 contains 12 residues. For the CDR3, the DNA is TGTGCCATCAGTGGAGGGACAGTAGGCTACACCTTC. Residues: CAISGGTVGYTF.

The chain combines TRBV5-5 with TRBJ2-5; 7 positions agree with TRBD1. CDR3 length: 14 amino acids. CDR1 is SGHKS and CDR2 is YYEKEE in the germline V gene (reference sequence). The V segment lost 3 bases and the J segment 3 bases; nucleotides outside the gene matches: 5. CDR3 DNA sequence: TGTGCCAGCAGCTACCCCGGGACAGAAGAGACCCAGTACTTC. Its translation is CASSYPGTEETQYF.

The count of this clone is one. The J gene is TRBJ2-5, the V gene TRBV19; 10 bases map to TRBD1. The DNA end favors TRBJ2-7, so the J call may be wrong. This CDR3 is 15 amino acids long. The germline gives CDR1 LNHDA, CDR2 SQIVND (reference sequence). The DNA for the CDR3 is TGTGCCAGTAGTATAATGGGACAGGGGCCCCTCGAGCAGTACTTC. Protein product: CASSIMGQGPLEQYF.

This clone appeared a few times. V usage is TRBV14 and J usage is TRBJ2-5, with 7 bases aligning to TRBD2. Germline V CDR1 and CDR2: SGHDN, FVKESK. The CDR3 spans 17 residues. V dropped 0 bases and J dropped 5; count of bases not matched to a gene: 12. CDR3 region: CASSQDLTSGRGETQYF. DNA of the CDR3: TGTGCCAGCAGCCAAGACCTAACTTCGGGGCGGGGGGAGACCCAGTACTTC.

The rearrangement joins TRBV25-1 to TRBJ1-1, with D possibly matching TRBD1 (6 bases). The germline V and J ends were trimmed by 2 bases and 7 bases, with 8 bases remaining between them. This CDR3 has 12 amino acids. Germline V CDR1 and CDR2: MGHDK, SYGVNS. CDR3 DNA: TGTGCCAGCAGTGAAGGGGGCAGTGAAGCTTTCTTT. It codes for CASSEGGSEAFF.

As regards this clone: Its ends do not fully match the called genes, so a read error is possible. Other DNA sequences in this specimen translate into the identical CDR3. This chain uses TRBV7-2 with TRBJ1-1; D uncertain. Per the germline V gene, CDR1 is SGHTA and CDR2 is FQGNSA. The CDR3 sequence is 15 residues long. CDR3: CASSLVADRETEAFF. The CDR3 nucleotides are TGTGCCAGCAGCTTAGTAGCGGACCGGGAGACTGAGGCTTTCTTT.

The CDR3 sequence is CASSYSGTGEETQYF. The CDR3 nucleotides are TGTGCCAGCAGTTACTCCGGGACAGGGGAAGAGACCCAGTACTTC. V is TRBV6-6 and J is TRBJ2-5; 10 nucleotides align to TRBD1. Germline CDR1 is MNHNY and CDR2 is SVGAGI (reference sequence). The CDR3 length is 15 residues. Unmatched junction bases numbered 1, after V lost 0 bases and J lost 3 bases.

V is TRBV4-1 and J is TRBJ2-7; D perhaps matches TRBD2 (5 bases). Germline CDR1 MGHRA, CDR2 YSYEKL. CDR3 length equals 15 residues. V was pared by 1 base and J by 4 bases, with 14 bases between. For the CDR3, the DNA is TGCGCCAGCAGCCAAGTTCGTCTAGCTCTGTACGAGCAGTACTTC. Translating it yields CASSQVRLALYEQYF.

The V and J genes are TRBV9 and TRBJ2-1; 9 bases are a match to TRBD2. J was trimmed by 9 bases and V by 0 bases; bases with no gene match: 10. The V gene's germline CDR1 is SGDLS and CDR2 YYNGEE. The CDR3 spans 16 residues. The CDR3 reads CASSVEIAGVRGEQFF. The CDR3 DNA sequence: TGTGCCAGCAGCGTAGAAATAGCGGGAGTCAGGGGTGAGCAGTTCTTC.

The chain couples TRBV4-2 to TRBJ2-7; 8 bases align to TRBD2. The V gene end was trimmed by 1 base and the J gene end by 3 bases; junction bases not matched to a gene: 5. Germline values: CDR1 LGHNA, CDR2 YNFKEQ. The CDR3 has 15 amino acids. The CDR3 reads CASSQGAGAFYEQYV. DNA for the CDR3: TGTGCCAGCAGCCAAGGAGCGGGAGCCTTCTACGAGCAGTACGTC.

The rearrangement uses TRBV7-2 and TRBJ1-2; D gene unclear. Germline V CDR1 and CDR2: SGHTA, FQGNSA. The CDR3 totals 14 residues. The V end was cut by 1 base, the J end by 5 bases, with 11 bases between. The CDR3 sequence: CASSLGAIVYGYTF. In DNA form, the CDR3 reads TGTGCCAGCAGCTTAGGGGCAATTGTATATGGCTACACCTTC.

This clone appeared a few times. In DNA form, the CDR3 reads TGTGCCAGCAGCGACCAGACAGGGGAGTATGGCTACACCTTC. It encodes CASSDQTGEYGYTF. The chain uses TRBV9 and TRBJ1-2; 8 bases are shared with TRBD1. CDR3 size: 14 residues. V gave up 3 bases and J gave up 5 bases; unmatched junction bases: 6. In germline, CDR1 is SGDLS, CDR2 YYNGEE.

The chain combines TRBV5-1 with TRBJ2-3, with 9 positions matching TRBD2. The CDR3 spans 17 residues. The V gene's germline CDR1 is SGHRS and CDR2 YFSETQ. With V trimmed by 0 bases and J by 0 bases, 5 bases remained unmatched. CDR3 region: CASSLAEAGGSTDTQYF. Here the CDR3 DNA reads TGCGCCAGCAGCTTGGCCGAAGCGGGAGGTAGCACAGATACGCAGTATTTT. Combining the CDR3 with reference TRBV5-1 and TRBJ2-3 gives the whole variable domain KAGVTQTPRYLIKTRGQQVTLSCSPISGHRSVSWYQQTPGQGLQFLFEYFSETQRNKGNFPGRFSGRQFSNSRSEMNVSTLELGDSALYLCASSLAEAGGSTDTQYFGPGTRLTVL.

The CDR3 nucleotides read TGTGCCTGGCATAGCGAGACCTCCTACAATGAGCAGTTCTTC. Encoded protein: CAWHSETSYNEQFF. This chain uses TRBV30 with TRBJ2-1, with TRBD2 as a possible D gene (5 bases). The CDR3 is 14 amino acids. Germline CDR1 is GTSNPN and CDR2 is SVGIG (reference sequence). V was cut by 5 bases and J by 0 bases, with 11 bases left in between.

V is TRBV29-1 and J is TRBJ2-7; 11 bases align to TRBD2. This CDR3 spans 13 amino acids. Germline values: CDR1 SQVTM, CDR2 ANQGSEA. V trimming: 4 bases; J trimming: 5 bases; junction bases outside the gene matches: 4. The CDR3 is CSVVLAGEHEQYV. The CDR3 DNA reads TGCAGCGTTGTACTAGCGGGAGAACACGAGCAGTACGTC.

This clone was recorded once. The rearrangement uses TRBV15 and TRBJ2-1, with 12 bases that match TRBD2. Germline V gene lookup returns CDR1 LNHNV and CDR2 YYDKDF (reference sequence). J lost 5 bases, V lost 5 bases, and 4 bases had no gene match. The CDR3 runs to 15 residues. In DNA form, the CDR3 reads TGTGCCACCAGCGGGACTAGCGGGTGGAACAATGAGCAGTTCTTC. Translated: CATSGTSGWNNEQFF.

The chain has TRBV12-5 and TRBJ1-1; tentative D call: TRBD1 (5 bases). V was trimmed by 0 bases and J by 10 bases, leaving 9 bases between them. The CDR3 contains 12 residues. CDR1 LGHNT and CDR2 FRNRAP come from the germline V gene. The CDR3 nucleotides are TGTGCTAGTGGTTTGGTTGGGGCAGTAGCTTTCTTT. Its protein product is CASGLVGAVAFF. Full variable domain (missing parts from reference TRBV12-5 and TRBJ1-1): DARVTQTPRHKVTEMGQEVTMRCQPILGHNTVFWYRQTMMQGLELLAYFRNRAPLDDSGMPKDRFSAEMPDATLATLKIQPSEPRDSAVYFCASGLVGAVAFFGQGTRLTVV.

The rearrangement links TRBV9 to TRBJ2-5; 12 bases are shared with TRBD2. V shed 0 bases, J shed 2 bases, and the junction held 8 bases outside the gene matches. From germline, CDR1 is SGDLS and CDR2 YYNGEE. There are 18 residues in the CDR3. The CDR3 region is CASSVVPSGRAGQETQYF. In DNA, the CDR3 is TGTGCCAGCAGCGTAGTTCCTAGCGGGAGGGCGGGGCAAGAGACCCAGTACTTC.

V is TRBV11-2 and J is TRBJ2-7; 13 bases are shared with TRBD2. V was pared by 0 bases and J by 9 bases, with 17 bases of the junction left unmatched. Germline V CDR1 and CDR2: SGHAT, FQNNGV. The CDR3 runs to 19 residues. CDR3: CASSLERQGRLAGGRAQYF. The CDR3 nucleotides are TGTGCCAGCAGCTTAGAGAGACAGGGAAGACTAGCGGGAGGTAGGGCGCAGTACTTC. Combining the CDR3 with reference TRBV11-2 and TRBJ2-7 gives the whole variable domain EAGVAQSPRYKIIEKRQSVAFWCNPISGHATLYWYQQILGQGPKLLIQFQNNGVVDDSQLPKDRFSAERLKGVDSTLKIQPAKLEDSAVYLCASSLERQGRLAGGRAQYFGPGTRLTVT.

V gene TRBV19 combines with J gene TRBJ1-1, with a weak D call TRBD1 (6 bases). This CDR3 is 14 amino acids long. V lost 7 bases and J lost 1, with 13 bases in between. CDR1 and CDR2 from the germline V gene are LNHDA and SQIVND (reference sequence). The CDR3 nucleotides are TGTGCCAGTACCCTGGGGGCAGCGAACACTGAAGCTTTCTTT. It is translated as CASTLGAANTEAFF. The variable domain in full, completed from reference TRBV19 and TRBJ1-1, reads DGGITQSPKYLFRKEGQNVTLSCEQNLNHDAMYWYRQDPGQGLRLIYYSQIVNDFQKGDIAEGYSVSREKKESFPLTVTSAQKNPTAFYLCASTLGAANTEAFFGQGTRLTVV.

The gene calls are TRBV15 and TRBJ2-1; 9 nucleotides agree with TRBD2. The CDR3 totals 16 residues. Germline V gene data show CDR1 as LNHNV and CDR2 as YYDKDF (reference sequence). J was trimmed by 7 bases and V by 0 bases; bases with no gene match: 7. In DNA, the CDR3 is TGTGCCACCAGCAGAGAGAGCGGGAGGCTGGGGAATGAGCAGTTCTTC. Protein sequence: CATSRESGRLGNEQFF.

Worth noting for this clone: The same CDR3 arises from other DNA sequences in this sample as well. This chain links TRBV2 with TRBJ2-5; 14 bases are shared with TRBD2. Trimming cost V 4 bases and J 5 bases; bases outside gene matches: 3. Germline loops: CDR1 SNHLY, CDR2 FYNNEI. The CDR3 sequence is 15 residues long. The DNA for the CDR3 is TGTGCCAGCAGTGGACTAGCGGGAGGGTCTGAGACCCAGTACTTC. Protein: CASSGLAGGSETQYF.

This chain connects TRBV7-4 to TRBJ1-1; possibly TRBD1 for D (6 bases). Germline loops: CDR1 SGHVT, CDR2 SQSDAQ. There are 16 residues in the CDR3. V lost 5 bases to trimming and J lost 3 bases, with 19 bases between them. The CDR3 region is CASSTDTGKVDTEAFF. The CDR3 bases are TGTGCCAGCAGCACCGACACAGGGAAGGTGGACACTGAAGCTTTCTTT.